The sequence of this TCR beta chain was determined in a study of blood T cell repertoires in COVID-19. Study background: Acute and convalescent COVID-19 samples came from the United States, Italy and Spain. The analysed material was cDNA or gDNA that came from T cells, B-cell-depleted T cells, or PBMCs.

V lost 0 bases and J lost 2; bases outside the gene matches: 11. This CDR3 contains 19 residues. Germline values: CDR1 LGHNT, CDR2 FRNRAP. Original processing methods: Reference gene primer amplification gave estimated nucleated cell counts. The data were produced by immunoSEQ multiplex PCR, yet TCRdb's version contains in-frame clones alone and is incomplete. V, J and clone size are those of that table, while D and trimming were read from the DNA. The data show 140,000 to 150,000 clones, with over 75% seen just once and 1% to 1.5% held by the top ten. Enrolled through a virtual design, the participants were between 18 and 89 years of age and came from approximately 25 US areas.

Source material: PBMCs or T cells enriched from blood (not recorded which). The chain employs TRBV12-5 and TRBJ2-4; 9 nucleotides align to TRBD1. The clonotype originates from a woman aged 25 to 39 with acute COVID-19. CDR3 amino acids: CASGLVTPSGTGSKNIQYF. CDR3 DNA: TGTGCTAGTGGTTTGGTAACGCCATCGGGGACAGGGTCCAAAAACATTCAGTACTTC.